The rows below give T cell receptor beta chains drawn from one sample of a study of T cell responses to AZD1222 COVID-19 vaccine. TCRdb's copy holds only in-frame clones and misses some; the assay was immunoSEQ multiplex PCR. Here the sample spans more than 95,000 clones, 88% being singletons. The specimen was peripheral blood, collected on day 0 of AZD1222 vaccination. The receptors originated from an adult in good health. Each CDR3 is given with its conserved first and last residue. Fields, in order: clone size, D gene, J gene, V gene, CDR3 DNA, CDR3 protein. The D gene is left open where the match is weak. Size is omitted from some rows. Given values are once, few, many or a class for expanded clones.

size: NA
D: TRBD1
J: TRBJ2-7
V: TRBV7-6
DNA: TGTGCCAGCAGCTTAGCCGGGACAGACGGTTCCTACGAGCAGTACTTC
CDR3: CASSLAGTDGSYEQYF

size: NA
D: NA
J: TRBJ2-7
V: TRBV6-5
DNA: TGTGCCAGCAGTCGACCCTCGGCGTCCTACGAGCAGTACTTC
CDR3: CASSRPSASYEQYF

size: NA
D: NA
J: TRBJ1-5
V: TRBV19
DNA: TGTGCCAGTAGAGCCGGCCCGAGACCGATTTTGGATCAGCCCCAGCATTTT
CDR3: CASRAGPRPILDQPQHF

size: NA
D: NA
J: TRBJ1-4
V: TRBV2
DNA: TGTGCCAGCAGTGACACAGGGAGTGAAAAACTGTTTTTT
CDR3: CASSDTGSEKLFF

size: NA
D: TRBD1
J: TRBJ1-6
V: TRBV18
DNA: TGTGCCAGCTCACGGGACAGCTCCTATAATTCACCCCTCCACTTT
CDR3: CASSRDSSYNSPLHF

size: NA
D: TRBD1
J: TRBJ2-1
V: TRBV7-9
DNA: TGTGCCAGCGACGGGACAGAGAATGAGCAGTTCTTC
CDR3: CASDGTENEQFF

size: once
D: NA
J: TRBJ2-1
V: TRBV6-5
DNA: TGTGCCAGCAGTTTTAATCTAGTCCTCTCCTACAATGAGCAGTTCTTC
CDR3: CASSFNLVLSYNEQFF

size: NA
D: NA
J: TRBJ2-1
V: TRBV24-1
DNA: TGTGCCACCAGTGATCAGGGTTATGGTGAGCAGTTCTTC
CDR3: CATSDQGYGEQFF

size: NA
D: TRBD1
J: TRBJ1-6
V: TRBV18
DNA: TGTGCCAGCTCACCCGGGGAGACAGGGGGTTCACCCCTCCACTTT
CDR3: CASSPGETGGSPLHF

size: NA
D: NA
J: TRBJ2-7
V: TRBV18
DNA: TGTGCCAGCTCACCACGGGGTGATGCCTACGAGCAGTACTTC
CDR3: CASSPRGDAYEQYF

size: NA
D: TRBD1
J: TRBJ1-2
V: TRBV5-4
DNA: TGTGCCAGCAGCTTACAGGGGGCGATTAATGGCTACACCTTC
CDR3: CASSLQGAINGYTF

size: NA
D: NA
J: TRBJ1-4
V: TRBV12-5
DNA: TGTGCTACGGCCGGGCGGGGGGCAAATGAAAAACTGTTTTTT
CDR3: CATAGRGANEKLFF

size: NA
D: NA
J: TRBJ1-1
V: TRBV2
DNA: TGTGCCAGCACTAAGGAAGGGGCCGGCACTGAAGCTTTCTTT
CDR3: CASTKEGAGTEAFF

size: NA
D: NA
J: TRBJ1-4
V: TRBV9
DNA: TGTGCCAGCAGTGGAGACTCGGGGGATGAAAAACTGTTTTTT
CDR3: CASSGDSGDEKLFF

size: NA
D: TRBD1
J: TRBJ2-7
V: TRBV7-2
DNA: TGTGCCAGCAGCTTACGATGGACAGGATTCTACGAGCAGTACTTC
CDR3: CASSLRWTGFYEQYF

size: NA
D: NA
J: TRBJ1-2
V: TRBV4-1
DNA: TGCGCCAGCAGCCCCGTCGGGGGCCTCTATGGCTACACCTTC
CDR3: CASSPVGGLYGYTF

size: NA
D: TRBD1
J: TRBJ2-5
V: TRBV18
DNA: TGTGCCAGCTCTATGGACAGGGGGCAAGAGACCCAGTACTTC
CDR3: CASSMDRGQETQYF

size: once
D: NA
J: TRBJ2-1
V: TRBV5-4
DNA: TGTGCCAGCAGCTTATTCGGACCCTACAATGAGCAGTTCTTC
CDR3: CASSLFGPYNEQFF

size: NA
D: NA
J: TRBJ2-3
V: TRBV5-1
DNA: TGCGCCAGCAGCTTGGCGGGAGAGGAAGATACGCAGTATTTT
CDR3: CASSLAGEEDTQYF

size: NA
D: TRBD2
J: TRBJ2-3
V: TRBV4-1
DNA: TGCGCCAGCAGCCGAGAACCGGGACTAGCGGGAGGAAGAGATACGCAGTATTTT
CDR3: CASSREPGLAGGRDTQYF

size: few
D: TRBD2
J: TRBJ2-7
V: TRBV19
DNA: TGTGCCAGTAGTATCACTAGCGGGAGCTCCTACGAGCAGTACTTC
CDR3: CASSITSGSSYEQYF

size: NA
D: NA
J: TRBJ1-4
V: TRBV14
DNA: TGTGCCAGCAGCCAGCGACGTAGCTTTAATGAAAAACTGTTTTTT
CDR3: CASSQRRSFNEKLFF

size: NA
D: NA
J: TRBJ1-1
V: TRBV30
DNA: TGTGCCTGGAACAAAGAGACGTCGTACACTGAAGCTTTCTTT
CDR3: CAWNKETSYTEAFF

size: NA
D: TRBD2
J: TRBJ2-1
V: TRBV28
DNA: TGTGCCAGCAGTTCTACACTAGCGGGAGGCGATGAGCAGTTCTTC
CDR3: CASSSTLAGGDEQFF

size: NA
D: NA
J: TRBJ1-2
V: TRBV28
DNA: TGTGCCAGCAGTTTCCAGGGTGGCTATGGCTACACCTTC
CDR3: CASSFQGGYGYTF

size: NA
D: TRBD1
J: TRBJ1-4
V: TRBV5-1
DNA: TGCGCCAGCAGCTGGGGACAGGGGACTAATGAAAAACTGTTTTTT
CDR3: CASSWGQGTNEKLFF

size: NA
D: NA
J: TRBJ1-1
V: TRBV2
DNA: TGTGCCAGCAGCGCACAGGGGAACACTGAAGCTTTCTTT
CDR3: CASSAQGNTEAFF

size: NA
D: NA
J: TRBJ2-3
V: TRBV29-1
DNA: TGCAGCGTTGCCTCCGGAGGGACCGGTGATACGCAGTATTTT
CDR3: CSVASGGTGDTQYF

size: NA
D: NA
J: TRBJ2-7
V: TRBV6-5
DNA: TGTGCCAGCAGTCACCTCGGCACCTACGAGCAGTACTTC
CDR3: CASSHLGTYEQYF

size: NA
D: TRBD1
J: TRBJ1-1
V: TRBV5-1
DNA: TGCGCCAGCAGCTACGACAGGGTCGGCACTGAAGCTTTCTTT
CDR3: CASSYDRVGTEAFF

size: NA
D: NA
J: TRBJ1-4
V: TRBV10-3
DNA: TGTGCCACCGGGGGGGGACCAGTCATTGAAAAACTGTTTTTT
CDR3: CATGGGPVIEKLFF

size: NA
D: TRBD1
J: TRBJ2-5
V: TRBV4-3
DNA: TGCGCCAGCAGCCAAGGACAGGGAATGATGGAGACCCAGTACTTC
CDR3: CASSQGQGMMETQYF